Following are 9 T cell receptor beta chains from one sample sequenced in a study of T cell responses to AZD1222 COVID-19 vaccine. Method: immunoSEQ multiplex PCR; TCRdb's copy keeps in-frame clones and lacks some. This table holds about 110,000 clones, nearly 90% found once. The sequencing here drew on peripheral blood, taken on day 0 of AZD1222 vaccination. These receptors were obtained from an adult in good health.

CDR3 sequence reads: CASRAGGGGDTQYF. Here the CDR3 DNA reads TGTGCCAGCAGGGCAGGGGGTGGTGGAGATACGCAGTATTTT. V is TRBV6-6 and J is TRBJ2-3; TRBD1 matches at 7 bases. Trimming at V came to 6 bases and at J to 5 bases, leaving 8 bases not matched to a gene. This CDR3 spans 14 amino acids. CDR1 is MNHNY and CDR2 is SVGAGI in the germline V gene (reference sequence).

The genes are TRBV29-1 and TRBJ2-1, with 7 bases matching TRBD2. Germline V gene sequence: CDR1 SQVTM, CDR2 ANQGSEA. V lost 7 bases and J lost 3; bases outside the gene matches: 3. The CDR3 covers 12 residues. This chain's CDR3 is CSGSGGYNEQFF. As DNA, the CDR3 is TGCAGCGGGTCGGGGGGCTACAATGAGCAGTTCTTC.

The DNA of the CDR3 is TGTGCCAGCTCGCGAACTAGTATCCCCGGGGAGCTGTTTTTT. The encoded protein is CASSRTSIPGELFF. The V call is TRBV2, the J call TRBJ2-2; maybe TRBD2 (5 bases). The CDR3 sequence is 14 residues long. Trimming stripped 8 bases from V and 6 bases from J, with 16 bases between. Germline V gene lookup returns CDR1 SNHLY and CDR2 FYNNEI.

This chain connects TRBV6-4 to TRBJ1-1, with 10 nucleotides matching TRBD1. This CDR3 has 15 residues. CDR1 and CDR2 (germline): MRHNA, SNTAGT. With V trimmed by 4 bases and J by 5 bases, 7 bases remained unmatched. The CDR3 DNA reads as TGTGCCAGCAGTGTCACCGGGACAGGGGTGACTGAAGCTTTCTTT. It is translated as CASSVTGTGVTEAFF.

This clone was seen a single time. V is TRBV2 and J is TRBJ2-5, with 12 nucleotides matching TRBD2. Germline CDR1 reads SNHLY; CDR2 reads FYNNEI. The CDR3 runs 17 residues. J was trimmed by 3 bases and V by 6 bases; bases with no gene match: 11. CDR3 sequence reads: CASSFRTSGDQEETQYF. The CDR3 nucleotides are TGTGCCAGCAGCTTCCGGACTAGCGGGGACCAGGAAGAGACCCAGTACTTC.

The rearrangement joins TRBV9 to TRBJ1-4; 7 bases are shared with TRBD1. Germline-derived CDR1 and CDR2 are SGDLS and YYNGEE. V gave up 2 bases and J gave up 5 bases; unmatched junction bases: 15. This CDR3 comprises 18 residues. CDR3 region: CASSVVHGQAGGNEKLFF. CDR3 bases: TGTGCCAGCAGCGTCGTCCATGGACAGGCGGGGGGAAATGAAAAACTGTTTTTT.

This clone was seen a single time. The chain carries TRBV6-4 and TRBJ1-2; possible D gene TRBD1, 5 bases. This CDR3 spans 14 amino acids. V was pared by 5 bases and J by 9 bases, with 19 bases between. Germline assignment: CDR1 MRHNA and CDR2 SNTAGT. CDR3 bases: TGTGCCAGCAGTCCCGTCGGGGGGGATCAGAGCTACACCTTC. Translation gives CASSPVGGDQSYTF.

This clone was counted between two and nine times. This chain uses TRBV2 with TRBJ1-1, with D possibly being TRBD1 (6 bases). CDR3 length: 16 amino acids. Germline lookup yields CDR1 SNHLY and CDR2 FYNNEI. V lost 4 bases to trimming and J lost 1 base, with 16 bases between them. The chain's CDR3 is CASSGDTAGSNTEAFF. CDR3 DNA: TGTGCCAGCAGTGGGGACACGGCCGGCTCGAACACTGAAGCTTTCTTT.

The chain uses TRBV3-1 (or the pseudogene TRBV3-2) and TRBJ1-4; D not resolved. The CDR3 consists of 15 residues. CDR1 is LGHDT, CDR2 YNNKEL, per germline (reference sequence). V lost 1 base and J 1 base, leaving 7 bases between the germline ends. The CDR3 DNA reads as TGTGCCAGCAGCCAAGGGGTGGGAACTAATGAAAAACTGTTTTTT. This sequence encodes CASSQGVGTNEKLFF.